Listed below are T cell receptor beta chains from one sample, sequenced in a study of T cell clusters in autoimmune cytopenias. TCRdb re-called the multiplex PCR reads; one entry per CDR3 protein, DNA not given. The sample table includes roughly 5,400 distinct CDR3 sequences. Material: peripheral blood. The receptors stem from a human donor with an autoimmune cytopenia or autoimmune hepatitis (not recorded which). The CDR3 runs from the conserved cysteine through the conserved F or W. The order of the fields is V gene, J gene, clone size, CDR3 protein. Clone size is given for some rows only: seen once, a few or many times, or a class if the clone is expanded.

>TRBV7-9|TRBJ2-3|medium-sized
CASSLSTDTQYF
>TRBV6-2/TRBV6-3|TRBJ2-1|medium-sized
CASSYTRQGNEQFF
>TRBV12-3/TRBV12-4|TRBJ2-5|.
CASSYFTGTGRETQYF
>TRBV5-1|TRBJ1-2|medium-sized
CASSPQINYGYTF
>TRBV6-5|TRBJ1-4|medium-sized
CASSLSPGPFNEKLFF
>TRBV5-6|TRBJ1-2|medium-sized
CASSLVTGGRYGYTF
>TRBV27|TRBJ2-3|medium-sized
CASSSAARAMEDTQYF
>TRBV6-6|TRBJ2-2|medium-sized
CASSYTRTSGNTGELFF
>TRBV18|TRBJ1-2|medium-sized
CASSPLETENYGYTF
>TRBV4-2|TRBJ2-2|.
CASSHHTEPGLGGTGELFF
>TRBV7-9|TRBJ1-2|.
CASSLIGEGGRGYTF
>TRBV27|TRBJ1-1|.
CASSSVRWAPSNTEAFF
>TRBV18|TRBJ2-2|medium-sized
CATSRGSGGELFF
>TRBV5-1|TRBJ2-6|.
CASSLGYSGANVLTF
>TRBV12-3/TRBV12-4|TRBJ1-5|.
CASSRPFGQPQHF
>TRBV7-2|TRBJ2-5|.
CASSFPGETQYF
>TRBV6-4|TRBJ2-2|medium-sized
CASSPGTTHTGELFF
>TRBV5-1|TRBJ1-3|medium-sized
CASSSQGAGSGNTIYF
>TRBV11-2|TRBJ2-7|.
CASSSPLSGDEYF
>TRBV7-9|TRBJ1-2|.
CASSQGIVGGYTF
>TRBV19|TRBJ2-5|.
CASSFPPDRGIQYF
>TRBV5-5|TRBJ1-2|.
CASNPDRGPRSGYTF
>TRBV27|TRBJ2-7|medium-sized
CASSASGYEQYF
>TRBV7-2|TRBJ2-1|.
CASSVRYYRDEQFF
>TRBV7-2|TRBJ2-7|.
CASSLDELAGAAYEQYF
>TRBV6-1|TRBJ2-7|medium-sized
CASSRDWGYYEQYF
>TRBV19|TRBJ2-7|medium-sized
CASNFWTGVEQYF
>TRBV6-5|TRBJ2-3|medium-sized
CASSYSTASTDTQYF
>TRBV4-3|TRBJ2-7|.
CASSQGGGYEQYF
>TRBV5-6|TRBJ2-7|medium-sized
CASSLSPGRGEQYF
>TRBV19|TRBJ2-3|medium-sized
CASSPTSGGFDTQYF
>TRBV19|TRBJ2-3|medium-sized
CASSLTGGDTQYF
>TRBV7-2|TRBJ2-4|.
CASSLGSSGGGLAKNIQYF
>TRBV5-4|TRBJ1-2|.
CASSLGGTLTNYGYTF
>TRBV6-5|TRBJ2-1|medium-sized
CASTAGSNEQFF
>TRBV6-5|TRBJ1-5|medium-sized
CASRPTLNQPQHF
>TRBV20-1|TRBJ2-2|.
CSAWRGVAGGQANTGELFF
>TRBV12-3/TRBV12-4|TRBJ2-7|.
CASSSQLAGASYEQYF
>TRBV18|TRBJ1-5|.
CASSLGGGYQPQHF
>TRBV7-9|TRBJ2-1|.
CASASRERGNNEQFF
>TRBV6-6|TRBJ2-3|.
CASRSIGAGDTQYF
>TRBV10-3|TRBJ2-3|medium-sized
CAISDRGTPGDTQYF
>TRBV5-1|TRBJ2-1|.
CASSIRQWYEQFF
>TRBV27|TRBJ1-1|medium-sized
CASSLQWGDLTRTEAFF
>TRBV27|TRBJ2-7|medium-sized
CASSRFPSGRNHEQYF
>TRBV18|TRBJ2-5|medium-sized
CASSLRDSLETQYF
>TRBV6-2/TRBV6-3|TRBJ1-3|.
CASSLRWAIYF
>TRBV27|TRBJ2-2|medium-sized
CASGDRGLGTGELFF
>TRBV20-1|TRBJ2-7|.
CSARPRGFSSYEQYF
>TRBV12-3/TRBV12-4|TRBJ2-5|medium-sized
CASSTRTGKETQYF
>TRBV27|TRBJ2-7|medium-sized
CASSLTPAYEQYF
>TRBV19|TRBJ1-2|medium-sized
CASSIDVRGLSYGYTF
>TRBV5-1|TRBJ2-1|.
CASSLDINRAEQFF
>TRBV12-3/TRBV12-4|TRBJ1-2|medium-sized
CASSPQGPSGYTF
>TRBV6-5|TRBJ1-2|medium-sized
CASQGTGVGNYGYTF
>TRBV18|TRBJ2-2|medium-sized
CASSRRTSGGPNTGELFF
>TRBV12-3/TRBV12-4|TRBJ1-3|medium-sized
CASVWTDGNTIYF
>TRBV5-6|TRBJ1-2|.
CASSLWEQGPYGYTF
>TRBV12-3/TRBV12-4|TRBJ1-5|.
CASRKRGTGGNQPQHF